What follows are 25 T cell receptor beta chains derived from one specimen sequenced in a study of T cells in Graves' hyperthyroidism and ophthalmopathy. TCR beta CDR3 region amplification was performed from RNA transcripts. Primed by the HTBI set, a first-round RT-PCR was run on the TCR CDR3. One entry per CDR3 protein results from TCRdb running MiXCR on the multiplex PCR reads. Of about 560,000 distinct CDR3 sequences listed, about 15% were seen once; the top ten hold 6.5% to 8%. The source material was blood. These receptors were obtained from a woman aged 30 to 39 with Graves' hyperthyroidism.

Note on this clonotype: One end of the junction fails to match germline, which may point to a read error. The chain links TRBV3-1 to TRBJ2-3; 7 positions agree with TRBD1. Looked up from germline, CDR1 is LGHDT and CDR2 is YNNKEL (reference sequence). This CDR3 region has 17 residues. This CDR3 reads CVSSQDLQGIFTDTQYF. CDR3 in DNA: TGCGTCAGCAGCCAAGATCTACAGGGGATCTTCACAGATACGCAGTATTTT.

This clonotype was recorded a few times. V usage is TRBV30 and J usage is TRBJ1-4; D might be TRBD1 (6 bases). The CDR3 spans 16 residues. Trimming removed 2 bases from V and 2 bases from J, with 15 bases in between. Germline CDR1 and CDR2: GTSNPN and SVGIG (reference sequence). The CDR3 nucleotides read TGTGCCTGGAGTATGGGGGGCGGAGGGACTAATGAAAAACTGTTTTTT. Translation gives CAWSMGGGGTNEKLFF.

This clonotype has at least ten counts. V is TRBV20-1 and J is TRBJ1-4, with D uncertain. Germline loops: CDR1 DFQATT, CDR2 SNEGSKA (reference sequence). The germline V and J ends were trimmed by 1 base and 10 bases, with 16 bases remaining between them. The CDR3 length is 14 residues. Here the CDR3 reads CSARVGLGEGKLFF. The CDR3 DNA sequence: TGCAGTGCTAGAGTAGGGCTCGGGGAGGGAAAACTGTTTTTT.

This clonotype appeared many times. This chain joins TRBV2 and TRBJ1-5, with D tentatively TRBD1 (6 bases). CDR3 length equals 16 residues. Trimming removed 6 bases at V and 4 bases at J, with 19 bases between. The germline CDR1 and CDR2 sequences are SNHLY and FYNNEI. CDR3 in DNA: TGTGCCAGCAGGGGAATCGGCTTAAGGGGGAATCAGCCCCAGCATTTT. This sequence encodes CASRGIGLRGNQPQHF.

This clonotype was seen many times. This chain links TRBV20-1 with TRBJ2-1; 7 nucleotides match TRBD1. Per the germline V gene, CDR1 is DFQATT and CDR2 is SNEGSKA (reference sequence). The J segment lost 13 bases and the V segment lost 5 bases, leaving 20 bases of the junction unmatched. The CDR3 length is 15 residues. In DNA form, the CDR3 reads TGCAGTGCTCCCGGCGCAGACAGGGCTCCGTTATACCAGTTCTTC. Its protein is CSAPGADRAPLYQFF.

This clonotype was counted many times. The CDR3 spells CAILSTQGGGYTF. The CDR3 DNA is TGTGCCATCCTCTCGACACAGGGGGGCGGCTACACCTTC. V gene TRBV10-3 combines with J gene TRBJ1-2; 8 nucleotides align to TRBD1. Germline V gene sequence: CDR1 ENHRY, CDR2 SYGVKD. The CDR3 runs to 13 residues. J was trimmed by 8 bases and V by 8 bases; bases with no gene match: 10.

In regard to this clonotype: A much bigger clone sits one base away, suggesting this may be a read error. The J gene is TRBJ2-1, the V gene TRBV20-1, with D possibly being TRBD1 or TRBD2 (7 bases each). The CDR3 is made up of 11 amino acids. The germline V gene has CDR1 DFQATT and CDR2 SNEGSKA (reference sequence). The CDR3 sequence is CSASGGAEQLF. As DNA, the CDR3 is TGCAGTGCTTCAGGGGGGGCTGAGCAGCTCTTC.

This clonotype has a count of ten or more. This chain connects TRBV6-1 to TRBJ2-2; 13 bases are a match to TRBD2. Germline CDR1 is MNHNS and CDR2 is SASEGT. This CDR3 comprises 16 residues. J gave up 7 bases and V 6 bases, and 8 bases lay outside the gene matches. For the CDR3, the DNA is TGTGCCAGCAGGGGCGGACTAGCGGGAGTTGTCGGGGAGCTGTTTTTT. This sequence encodes CASRGGLAGVVGELFF.

This clonotype came up many times. In nucleotides, the CDR3 is TGTGCCAGCAGTTACTCCGGGACAGAAATCTACGAGCAGTACTTC. Encoded protein: CASSYSGTEIYEQYF. This sequence joins TRBV6-5 and TRBJ2-7, with TRBD1 matching over 7 bases. CDR1 and CDR2 from the germline V gene are MNHEY and SVGAGI. The J segment lost 3 bases and the V segment lost 0 bases, leaving 5 bases of the junction unmatched. There are 15 residues in the CDR3.

The sample holds a few counts of this clonotype. This sequence joins TRBV20-1 and TRBJ2-6; a possible D gene is TRBD2 (5 bases). V lost 6 bases, J lost 2 bases, and 11 bases lay in between. The CDR3 loop spans 14 amino acids. Germline V gives CDR1 DFQATT, CDR2 SNEGSKA (reference sequence). CDR3 sequence: CSAPAGTGANVLTF. In DNA form, the CDR3 reads TGCAGTGCCCCAGCCGGGACTGGGGCCAACGTCCTGACTTTC.

In this sample, this clonotype turned up a few times. The V call is TRBV5-1, the J call TRBJ2-5; no clear D. With 3 bases removed from V and 1 base from J, the gap between germline ends came to 4 bases. The CDR3 loop spans 12 amino acids. CDR1 and CDR2 (germline): SGHRS, YFSETQ. In nucleotides, the CDR3 is TGCGCCAGCAGCTCTTTCCAAGAGACCCAGTACTTC. Protein sequence: CASSSFQETQYF. Filled out from reference TRBV5-1 and TRBJ2-5, the complete variable domain reads KAGVTQTPRYLIKTRGQQVTLSCSPISGHRSVSWYQQTPGQGLQFLFEYFSETQRNKGNFPGRFSGRQFSNSRSEMNVSTLELGDSALYLCASSSFQETQYFGPGTRLLVL.

The sample holds a few counts of this clonotype. CDR3 DNA sequence: TGTGCCAGCGCTAACAGGACGAGCTCCTACGAGCAGTACTTC. It encodes CASANRTSSYEQYF. This rearrangement joins TRBV6-1 to TRBJ2-7, with D possibly being TRBD1 (5 bases). This CDR3 has 14 residues. The germline V gene has CDR1 MNHNS and CDR2 SASEGT. Trimming removed 8 bases at V and 0 bases at J, with 14 bases between.

This clonotype was seen repeatedly, ten times or more. This chain connects TRBV18 to TRBJ1-2; 7 bases map to TRBD1. V shed 6 bases and J 5 bases; nucleotides not matched to a gene: 6. This CDR3 has 13 residues. Germline V gene sequence: CDR1 KGHSH, CDR2 LQKENI. CDR3: CASSQGTVYGYTF. The CDR3 nucleotides read TGTGCCAGCTCCCAGGGGACAGTTTATGGCTACACCTTC. Drawing the rest from reference TRBV18 and TRBJ1-2, the complete variable domain is NAGVMQNPRHLVRRRGQEARLRCSPMKGHSHVYWYRQLPEEGLKFMVYLQKENIIDESGMPKERFSAEFPKEGPSILRIQQVVRGDSAAYFCASSQGTVYGYTFGSGTRLTVV.

This clonotype was counted ten times or more. This chain links TRBV9 with TRBJ2-3; D perhaps matches TRBD1 (6 bases). This CDR3 is built from 17 residues. The ends were cut back, 0 bases at V and 2 bases at J, with 16 bases in the middle. The germline V gene has CDR1 SGDLS and CDR2 YYNGEE. The CDR3 sequence is CASSVGRRQAITDTQYF. DNA of the CDR3: TGTGCCAGCAGCGTAGGTCGAAGACAGGCGATCACAGATACGCAGTATTTT.

This CDR3 is CASRSSSGGSYNEQFF. The DNA for the CDR3 is TGTGCCAGTAGATCCAGTTCGGGGGGGTCCTACAATGAGCAGTTCTTC. The V call is TRBV19, the J call TRBJ2-1, with 8 bases fitting TRBD2. CDR1 and CDR2 (germline): LNHDA, SQIVND (reference sequence). The length of the CDR3 is 16 residues. V lost 6 bases, J lost 1 base, and 8 bases stayed unmatched.

This clonotype turned up a few times. The chain has TRBV7-9 and TRBJ2-7; weak D call: TRBD1 (6 bases). Trimming stripped 6 bases from V and 3 bases from J, with 21 bases between. This CDR3 contains 16 residues. In germline, CDR1 is SEHNR, CDR2 FQNEAQ (reference sequence). The CDR3, as DNA: TGTGCCAGCAGGCTCTCGCCCTCGAAGGGGGACTACGAGCAGTACTTC. It codes for CASRLSPSKGDYEQYF.

This clonotype has a handful of counts. The chain carries TRBV6-1 and TRBJ2-5; no reliable D call. Trimming left V 6 bases short and J 5 bases short, with 10 bases between. The CDR3 loop spans 12 amino acids. The V gene's germline CDR1 is MNHNS and CDR2 SASEGT. The CDR3 is CASSRIGETQYF. CDR3 DNA sequence: TGTGCCAGCAGCCGGATCGGGGAGACCCAGTACTTC.

This clonotype was seen a few times. This chain connects TRBV6-6 to TRBJ2-7; D is unresolved. This CDR3 comprises 15 residues. V was cut by 0 bases and J by 4 bases, with 13 bases left in between. Germline-derived CDR1 and CDR2 are MNHNY and SVGAGI (reference sequence). CDR3 in DNA: TGTGCCAGCAGTTACTCAGGGAATGGTCCTTACGAGCAGTACTTC. This translates into CASSYSGNGPYEQYF.

This clonotype was seen more than once but under ten times. A much bigger clone sits one base away, suggesting this may be a read error. The rearrangement joins TRBV3-1 to TRBJ1-1, with D hard to call. In germline, CDR1 is LGHDT, CDR2 YNNKEL (reference sequence). V was pared by 10 bases and J by 1 base, with 10 bases between. The CDR3 is made up of 12 amino acids. The CDR3 loop reads CANKGSNTEAFF. CDR3 bases: TGTGCCAACAAGGGCTCGAACACTGAAGCTTTCTTT.

This clonotype was detected many times. The chain links TRBV12-3 or TRBV12-4 to TRBJ1-1; D may be TRBD1 (6 bases). The CDR3 runs 12 residues. V dropped 7 bases and J dropped 8 bases, with 14 bases sitting between them. The CDR3 sequence: CASIGPGTEAFF. CDR3 sequence (DNA): TGTGCCAGCATCGGACCCGGGACAGAAGCTTTCTTT.

This clonotype turned up a few times. The rearrangement joins TRBV20-1 to TRBJ2-1; no definite D call. V was pared by 0 bases and J by 4 bases, with 16 bases between. Looked up from germline, CDR1 is DFQATT and CDR2 is SNEGSKA (reference sequence). The CDR3 consists of 16 residues. The CDR3 nucleotides read TGCAGTGCTAGAGATTCGCGGAGCTATGGGTACAATGAGCAGTTCTTC. Translated, it gives CSARDSRSYGYNEQFF.

As to this clonotype: This could be a read error, since a much larger clone is one nucleotide away. This chain uses TRBV29-1 with TRBJ2-7; D is perhaps TRBD2 (7 bases). From germline, CDR1 is SQVTM and CDR2 ANQGSEA. The CDR3 extends over 16 amino acids. V shed 4 bases and J shed 6 bases, with 25 bases lying between them. The DNA for the CDR3 is TGCAGCGTTGGGAAGGGGGGGTTCGGAATTTTGCGCGAGCAGTACTTC. Amino acids: CSVGKGGFGILREQYF.

This clonotype was detected many times. The V gene is TRBV7-9, the J gene TRBJ2-5, with a possible D match to TRBD1 (6 bases). The CDR3 loop spans 13 amino acids. V gave up 6 bases and J gave up 5 bases, with 13 bases separating them. Germline V gene lookup returns CDR1 SEHNR and CDR2 FQNEAQ (reference sequence). Here the CDR3 reads CASRGTGLETQYF. CDR3 nucleotide sequence: TGTGCCAGCAGAGGAACAGGGTTGGAGACCCAGTACTTC.

On this clonotype itself: This may arise from a read error, as a much more abundant clone is one base away. The V and J genes are TRBV5-1 and TRBJ1-5; D unresolved. V was cut by 2 bases and J by 5 bases, with 17 bases left in between. The CDR3 consists of 16 residues. CDR1 is SGHRS, CDR2 YFSETQ, per germline. The CDR3: CASSFSDRQSDQPQHF. The CDR3 bases are TGCGCCAGCAGCTTTTCGGACCGACAAAGCGATCAGCCCCAGCATTTT.

This clonotype was observed many times. The chain is built from TRBV7-2 and TRBJ1-2; D ambiguous. Germline V CDR1 and CDR2: SGHTA, FQGNSA. The CDR3 spans 14 residues. V lost 1 base and J lost 7, with 13 bases in between. CDR3 sequence (DNA): TGTGCCAGCAGCTTAGTTGGCACCGAGAGTGGCTACACCTTC. It yields the protein CASSLVGTESGYTF.